The 23 T cell receptor beta chains below were found in one sample sequenced in a study of blood T cell repertoires in COVID-19. The table came from immunoSEQ multiplex PCR; TCRdb's copy has only in-frame clones and leaves some out. Among some 30,000 clones listed, 90% were seen once. Input material: peripheral blood. Every receptor here comes from a man aged 55 to 70 with active COVID-19.

This rearrangement joins TRBV4-2 to TRBJ2-3; 11 positions match TRBD2. The germline gives CDR1 LGHNA, CDR2 YNFKEQ. The trim removed 6 bases at V and 9 bases at J, leaving 20 bases unmatched. CDR3 length equals 18 residues. This CDR3 reads CASSHASGGNPGQITQYF. The CDR3 region has the DNA TGTGCCAGCAGTCACGCTAGCGGGGGGAATCCGGGACAGATAACGCAGTATTTT.

The chain couples TRBV15 to TRBJ1-2, with 7 nucleotides matching TRBD1. Germline assignment: CDR1 LNHNV and CDR2 YYDKDF (reference sequence). This CDR3 contains 14 residues. V lost 3 bases to trimming and J lost 7 bases; unmatched junction nucleotides: 8. The CDR3 spells CATSSLQGFGGYTF. The DNA for the CDR3 is TGTGCCACCAGCAGCCTACAGGGGTTCGGTGGCTACACCTTC.

The V and J genes are TRBV11-2 and TRBJ2-1; 9 bases agree with TRBD2. The V segment lost 4 bases and the J segment 2 bases; nucleotides outside the gene matches: 3. This CDR3 has 15 amino acids. Looked up from germline, CDR1 is SGHAT and CDR2 is FQNNGV. CDR3 nucleotides: TGTGCCAGCAGCTCTCTAGCGGGGCCCTACAATGAGCAGTTCTTC. This gives the protein CASSSLAGPYNEQFF.

CDR3 in DNA: TGTGCCAGTACTCAACTAGTCCCGCCCGGCGAGCAGTTCTTC. Translated: CASTQLVPPGEQFF. The chain joins TRBV2 to TRBJ2-1, with D possibly being TRBD2 (5 bases). V lost 9 bases and J 10 bases, leaving 22 bases between the germline ends. Germline assignment: CDR1 SNHLY and CDR2 FYNNEI. CDR3 length: 14 amino acids.

Only a few counts were recorded for this clone. The J gene is TRBJ1-3, the V gene TRBV10-3; the D is unclear. The CDR3 runs to 14 residues. Germline CDR1 ENHRY, CDR2 SYGVKD. V gave up 6 bases and J gave up 0 bases, with 9 bases separating them. The CDR3 region has the DNA TGTGCCATCAGCCCTGCCTACTCTGGAAACACCATATATTTT. This translates into CAISPAYSGNTIYF.

The V and J genes are TRBV24-1 and TRBJ2-1; the D gene is possibly TRBD2 (6 bases). V dropped 7 bases and J dropped 14 bases, with 14 bases sitting between them. The CDR3 contains 11 residues. Per the germline V gene, CDR1 is KGHDR and CDR2 is SFDVKD. The CDR3 nucleotides read TGTGCCACCAGGGCGGGGTACCGGGAGTTCTTC. It specifies CATRAGYREFF.

Here the CDR3 reads CASSPLLGRAEAFF. CDR3 in DNA: TGTGCCAGCTCACCCCTGCTGGGCAGGGCTGAAGCTTTCTTT. The chain carries TRBV18 and TRBJ1-1; D possibly corresponds to TRBD1 (5 bases). The germline V gene encodes CDR1 KGHSH and CDR2 LQKENI. V lost 3 bases and J 6 bases, leaving 14 bases between the germline ends. The CDR3 is 14 amino acids.

In this sample, this clone turned up once. This chain uses TRBV12-3 or TRBV12-4 with TRBJ1-1; D possibly corresponds to TRBD1 (5 bases). This CDR3 contains 11 residues. V lost 2 bases and J lost 10, with 8 bases in between. Written as DNA, the CDR3 is TGTGCCAGCAGTTTAAACGGGGGAGCTTTCTTT. This codes for CASSLNGGAFF.

This clone has more than one count but fewer than ten. The chain links TRBV6-4 to TRBJ1-2; 7 nucleotides match TRBD1. After removal of 3 bases from V and 7 bases from J, the junction contained 11 bases not matched to a gene. Germline CDR1 and CDR2: MRHNA and SNTAGT. The CDR3 runs to 15 residues. The CDR3 spells CASSDLGRGKGGYTF. For the CDR3, the DNA is TGTGCCAGCAGTGATCTCGGCAGGGGGAAAGGTGGCTACACCTTC.

The chain uses TRBV14 and TRBJ2-3; 8 bases fit TRBD2. The trim removed 4 bases at V and 6 bases at J, leaving 3 bases unmatched. This CDR3 spans 13 amino acids. The germline V gene encodes CDR1 SGHDN and CDR2 FVKESK. CDR3 DNA: TGTGCCAGCAGCCTATCTAGCGGGGATACGCAGTATTTT. It encodes CASSLSSGDTQYF.

The chain employs TRBV7-8 and TRBJ1-5, with 8 bases fitting TRBD1. The CDR3 consists of 15 residues. CDR1 is SGHVS and CDR2 is FQNEAQ in the germline V gene. V trimming: 2 bases; J trimming: 0 bases; junction bases outside the gene matches: 0. The CDR3 nucleotides are TGTGCCAGCAGCTTAACAGGGGGTAGCAATCAGCCCCAGCATTTT. It is translated as CASSLTGGSNQPQHF.

The J gene is TRBJ1-1, the V gene TRBV7-9, with a tentative D call TRBD1 (5 bases). The V and J ends lost 1 base and 1 base respectively, with 10 bases between them. Germline V gene lookup returns CDR1 SEHNR and CDR2 FQNEAQ (reference sequence). This CDR3 region has 15 residues. CDR3 in DNA: TGTGCCAGCAGCTTAGGCGGGGGGTCGAACACTGAAGCTTTCTTT. Encoded protein: CASSLGGGSNTEAFF.

V is TRBV28 and J is TRBJ1-5; 10 nucleotides agree with TRBD1. V gave up 5 bases and J gave up 4 bases; unmatched junction bases: 5. Germline lookup yields CDR1 MDHEN and CDR2 SYDVKM. This CDR3 is 15 amino acids long. This CDR3 is CASSPLGQGNQPQHF. The CDR3 DNA is TGTGCCAGCAGTCCGCTGGGACAGGGGAATCAGCCCCAGCATTTT.

The chain has TRBV28 and TRBJ2-5; tentatively, D is TRBD2 (6 bases). Per germline, CDR1 MDHEN and CDR2 SYDVKM. V lost 2 bases and J lost 3, with 10 bases in between. This CDR3 spans 14 amino acids. CDR3 bases: TGTGCCAGCAGTTTACGGTCGGGGGAAGAGACCCAGTACTTC. Its translation: CASSLRSGEETQYF.

The V and J genes are TRBV5-1 and TRBJ2-3; D not certain. Per germline, CDR1 SGHRS and CDR2 YFSETQ. V was trimmed by 1 base and J by 1 base, leaving 7 bases between them. There are 14 residues in the CDR3. DNA of the CDR3: TGCGCCAGCAGCTTGAGCCACCGCACAGATACGCAGTATTTT. It is translated as CASSLSHRTDTQYF.

CDR3 residues: CASSLAEGGYSPLHF. CDR3 DNA sequence: TGCGCCAGCAGCTTGGCGGAGGGCGGGTATTCACCCCTCCACTTT. V is TRBV5-1 and J is TRBJ1-6; D unclear. CDR1 is SGHRS, CDR2 YFSETQ, per germline. Trimming took off 0 bases at V and 8 bases at J, with 12 bases between the two ends. CDR3 length: 15 residues.

This rearrangement joins TRBV2 to TRBJ2-7, with 9 bases fitting TRBD2. The V and J ends lost 6 bases and 5 bases, in that order; junction bases with no gene match: 8. Looked up from germline, CDR1 is SNHLY and CDR2 is FYNNEI. The CDR3 spans 14 residues. The CDR3 loop is CASRRRGGQDEQYF. The CDR3 DNA sequence: TGTGCCAGCAGAAGGCGGGGGGGCCAGGACGAGCAGTACTTC.

The chain is built from TRBV28 and TRBJ2-5, with a possible D match to TRBD1 (8 bases). The CDR3 sequence is 14 residues long. V was shortened by 6 bases and J by 5 bases, with 16 bases between the two germline ends. Germline-derived CDR1 and CDR2 are MDHEN and SYDVKM. CDR3 region: CASRPGQGGETQYF. CDR3 DNA: TGTGCCAGCAGACCTGGACAGGGAGGGGAGACCCAGTACTTC.

The chain is built from TRBV27 and TRBJ1-4; 12 bases are a match to TRBD1. Germline lookup yields CDR1 MNHEY and CDR2 SMNVEV (reference sequence). V shed 0 bases, J shed 5 bases, and the junction held 4 bases outside the gene matches. The CDR3 length is 17 residues. The CDR3 sequence is CASSLSGTGGGNEKLFF. The CDR3 nucleotides read TGTGCCAGCAGTTTATCCGGGACAGGGGGCGGGAATGAAAAACTGTTTTTT.

The genes are TRBV10-1 and TRBJ1-1, with D tentatively TRBD1 (5 bases). V was shortened by 0 bases and J by 4 bases, with 15 bases between the two germline ends. Per germline, CDR1 WNHNN and CDR2 SYGVQD (reference sequence). The CDR3 spans 16 residues. DNA for the CDR3: TGCGCCAGCAGTGAGTCGAGGGGAGGGAACGGCACTGAAGCTTTCTTT. It specifies CASSESRGGNGTEAFF.

The chain carries TRBV7-8 and TRBJ1-4; tentatively, D is TRBD1 (5 bases). CDR1 SGHVS and CDR2 FQNEAQ come from the germline V gene. This CDR3 contains 16 residues. The V and J ends lost 5 bases and 4 bases respectively, with 17 bases between them. DNA for the CDR3: TGTGCCAGCAGCCCTCTCTGGGGCCCTATTAATGAAAAACTGTTTTTT. Translation gives CASSPLWGPINEKLFF. Combining the CDR3 with reference TRBV7-8 and TRBJ1-4 gives the whole variable domain GAGVSQSPRYKVAKRGQDVALRCDPISGHVSLFWYQQALGQGPEFLTYFQNEAQLDKSGLPSDRFFAERPEGSVSTLKIQRTQQEDSAVYLCASSPLWGPINEKLFFGSGTQLSVL.

The CDR3 protein is CASSVGQDTYLRETQYF. As DNA, the CDR3 is TGTGCCAGCAGCGTAGGGCAGGACACCTACCTCCGAGAGACCCAGTACTTC. The genes are TRBV9 and TRBJ2-5, with a tentative D call TRBD1 (5 bases). With 0 bases removed from V and 4 bases from J, the gap between germline ends came to 19 bases. CDR3 length: 17 amino acids. Germline V gives CDR1 SGDLS, CDR2 YYNGEE. Looking up the rest from reference TRBV9 and TRBJ2-5 gives the full variable domain: DSGVTQTPKHLITATGQRVTLRCSPRSGDLSVYWYQQSLDQGLQFLIQYYNGEERAKGNILERFSAQQFPDLHSELNLSSLELGDSALYFCASSVGQDTYLRETQYFGPGTRLLVL.

This chain connects TRBV10-3 to TRBJ2-5; D is perhaps TRBD2 (7 bases). Per germline, CDR1 ENHRY and CDR2 SYGVKD. Trimming cost V 3 bases and J 4 bases, with 21 bases left between them. The CDR3 is made up of 17 amino acids. The DNA for the CDR3 is TGTGCCATCAGTGATCTCCCATGGGGGGGGGCCGGAGAGACCCAGTACTTC. Translation gives CAISDLPWGGAGETQYF.